This TCR beta chain was sequenced during a study of PD-1 blockade in classical Hodgkin lymphoma. With no exception, relapse followed autologous stem cell transplantation in all patients, and brentuximab vedotin exposure varied. TCRdb's copy holds only in-frame clones and misses some; the assay was immunoSEQ multiplex PCR. The table has over 50,000 clones, just under 75% seen once. This clone was seen a few times. This clonotype originated in a human donor with classical Hodgkin lymphoma. Sequencing was performed on peripheral blood mononuclear cells (PBMCs), taken before the second cycle of nivolumab.

The DNA for the CDR3 is TGTGCCAGCAGTGATTCGGACACTAAGATTAATCAGCCCCAGCATTTT. Translating it yields CASSDSDTKINQPQHF. The chain joins TRBV6-1 to TRBJ1-5; D is perhaps TRBD1 (5 bases). V was clipped by 3 bases and J by 4 bases, with 16 bases between them. The germline CDR1 and CDR2 sequences are MNHNS and SASEGT. This CDR3 spans 16 amino acids.